Listed below are T cell receptor beta chains from one sample, sequenced in a study of blood T cells in healthy people across ages. TCRdb re-derived calls from the 5' RACE reads in MiXCR, one entry per CDR3 protein. The sample carries around 990,000 distinct CDR3 sequences, roughly two fifths recorded once. The specimen was blood. Receptors originate from a man younger than 35 in good health. The CDR3 runs from the conserved cysteine through the conserved F or W. A D gene is named only where the DNA matches it firmly. Clone size is stated in some rows and not others, as once, few, many or a class when expanded.

size	J	D	V	DNA	CDR3
.	TRBJ2-7	.	TRBV6-2/TRBV6-3	TGTCCCAGCAGTTACGACCCCTCGGGCTCCTACGAGCAGTACTTC	CPSSYDPSGSYEQYF
.	TRBJ2-1	.	TRBV18	TGTGCCAGCTCACCGCTTTTGGCATCCTACAATGAGCAGTTCTTC	CASSPLLASYNEQFF
.	TRBJ1-2	.	TRBV7-3	TGTGCCGGCAGCTTAACCGGGGGGGGAAACTATGGCTACACCTTC	CAGSLTGGGNYGYTF
few	TRBJ2-2	TRBD2	TRBV29-1	TGCAGCGTTTCCACTAGCGGGGGGGACGCCGGGGAGCTGTTTTTT	CSVSTSGGDAGELFF
.	TRBJ1-5	.	TRBV4-3	TGCGCCAGCAGCCAAGATGGGAAGAATAATCAGCCCCAGCATTTT	CASSQDGKNNQPQHF
.	TRBJ2-1	TRBD2	TRBV5-1	TGCGCCAGCAGCTTGATAGCGGGGGACGATGAGCAGTTCTTC	CASSLIAGDDEQFF
.	TRBJ2-5	.	TRBV20-1	TGCAGTGCTCCGCCAACAGGCTCGGCCTATTACAATGAGCAGTACTTC	CSAPPTGSAYYNEQYF
.	TRBJ1-6	.	TRBV10-3	TGTGCCACTGGGCCTTCACCCCTCCACTTT	CATGPSPLHF
.	TRBJ2-1	TRBD2	TRBV4-1	TGCGCCAGCAGCCCCCAGAGCGGGGGGGAACACAATGAGCAGTTCTTC	CASSPQSGGEHNEQFF
few	TRBJ2-1	.	TRBV7-9	TGTGCCAGCCAGACAGCTCGTAATGAGCAGTTCTTC	CASQTARNEQFF
.	TRBJ2-7	.	TRBV5-1	TGCGCCAGCAGCTTTGGCAGGGGAGTTCTCAATGAGCAGTACTTC	CASSFGRGVLNEQYF
few	TRBJ2-4	.	TRBV20-1	TGCAGTGCTCAGTTGGAGGGACGGGGCATTCAGTACTTC	CSAQLEGRGIQYF
many	TRBJ2-1	TRBD1	TRBV29-1	TGCAGCGTTGAATGGGACAGGGGGTACAATGAGCAGTTCTTC	CSVEWDRGYNEQFF
.	TRBJ1-1	.	TRBV18	TGTGCCAGCTCTCCTACGCGGAAGGACACTGAAGCTTTCTTT	CASSPTRKDTEAFF
.	TRBJ1-4	.	TRBV10-2	TGCGCCAGCAAAAGGCTCCCGGAGGAAAAACTGTTTTTT	CASKRLPEEKLFF
.	TRBJ2-3	.	TRBV12-3/TRBV12-4	TGTGCCAGCAGGGGGTATACGCAGTATTTT	CASRGYTQYF
once	TRBJ1-5	.	TRBV12-3/TRBV12-4	TGTGCCAGCAGTTGCACAGGGAATCAGCCCCAGCATTTT	CASSCTGNQPQHF
few	TRBJ2-1	TRBD2	TRBV4-3	TGCGCCAGCAGCCAACGGGAGGGCTACCCTTACAATGAGCAGTTCTTC	CASSQREGYPYNEQFF
few	TRBJ2-1	TRBD1	TRBV5-1	TGCGCCAGCAGCTTGGCTTCGACAGGGGGCGGGAATGAGCAGTTCTTC	CASSLASTGGGNEQFF
few	TRBJ1-2	.	TRBV7-9	TGTGCCAGCACGCATAATGTGGTCTATGGCTACACCTTC	CASTHNVVYGYTF
.	TRBJ2-1	TRBD1	TRBV19	TGTGCCAGTACCGATGAACCGGGACAGCATTACAATGAGCAGTTCTTC	CASTDEPGQHYNEQFF
few	TRBJ2-3	TRBD2	TRBV2	TGTGCCAGCAGTGGTTCGGCTAGCGGTAGCACAGATACGCAGTATTTT	CASSGSASGSTDTQYF
.	TRBJ2-7	TRBD2	TRBV20-1	TGCAGTGCTACTCCCCTGACTAGCGGACCCTACGAGCAGTACTTC	CSATPLTSGPYEQYF
.	TRBJ1-1	.	TRBV4-2	TGTGCCAGCACCTCGACAGTGGAGAACACTGAAGCTTTCTTT	CASTSTVENTEAFF
.	TRBJ1-1	TRBD1	TRBV12-3/TRBV12-4	TGTGCCAGCAGTACGCAGGGGGTAGGGACTGAAGCTTTCTTT	CASSTQGVGTEAFF
few	TRBJ2-7	TRBD1	TRBV6-1	TGTGCCAGCAGTGCCCGGGACAGCGGCTCCTACGAGCAGTACTTC	CASSARDSGSYEQYF
few	TRBJ2-7	.	TRBV10-3	TGTGCCATCAGACGCGGGACCCAAAATGGGTACGAGCAGTACTTC	CAIRRGTQNGYEQYF
.	TRBJ2-3	.	TRBV20-1	TGCAGTGCTAGCACTACCCTCGGAGATACGCAGTATTTT	CSASTTLGDTQYF
.	TRBJ2-6	TRBD1	TRBV20-1	TGCAGTGCTATCCCGACAGGGGGCGGGTCTGGGGCCAACGTCCTGACTTTC	CSAIPTGGGSGANVLTF
few	TRBJ2-7	.	TRBV12-3/TRBV12-4	TGTGCCAGCAGTTTTAGGGGGAATGAGCAGTACTTC	CASSFRGNEQYF
few	TRBJ2-3	TRBD2	TRBV6-5	TGTGCCAGCAGTCGGGGGGTACTCACAGATACGCAGTATTTT	CASSRGVLTDTQYF
.	TRBJ1-2	.	TRBV7-2	TGTGCCAGCAGCTTAGTGAAATGGTCTTGGGATGGCTACACCTTC	CASSLVKWSWDGYTF
.	TRBJ2-1	TRBD2	TRBV3-1	TGTGCCAGCAGCCCCAGCGGGGCATTTATCAATGAGCAGTTCTTC	CASSPSGAFINEQFF
.	TRBJ1-5	TRBD1	TRBV30	TGTGCCTGGAATCCCGGGACAGGGGATCCCCAGCCCCAGCATTTT	CAWNPGTGDPQPQHF
.	TRBJ2-7	TRBD2	TRBV27	TGTGCCAGCAGTCCGATCCCCCAGCGGGGGGCTTACGAGCAGTACTTC	CASSPIPQRGAYEQYF
few	TRBJ2-7	.	TRBV3-1	TGTGCCAGCAGCCTGAGGTCGACCACATATCCCTACGAGCAGTACTTC	CASSLRSTTYPYEQYF
few	TRBJ1-1	TRBD1	TRBV4-1	TGCGCCAGCAGCCAAGGGGCGAACAGGGGGTCCGGTGAAGCTTTCTTT	CASSQGANRGSGEAFF
few	TRBJ2-3	TRBD1	TRBV20-1	TGCAGTGCTAGGGTCGGGACAGGGGACACAGATACGCAGTATTTT	CSARVGTGDTDTQYF
.	TRBJ2-1	TRBD2	TRBV6-5	TGTGCCCGTCAATGGACTAGCGGGAACAATGAGCAGTTCTTC	CARQWTSGNNEQFF
.	TRBJ2-5	.	TRBV14	TGTGCCAGCAGCCAAGGAGGGAGTATACTGGGAGAGACCCAGTACTTC	CASSQGGSILGETQYF
few	TRBJ2-3	.	TRBV5-6	TGTGCCAGCAGCTACCCGCGAGGGAAGGCTAGCACAGATACGCAGTATTTT	CASSYPRGKASTDTQYF
.	TRBJ1-2	.	TRBV29-1	TGCAGCGTTGCAATCCAGGGGTATGGCTACACCTTC	CSVAIQGYGYTF
.	TRBJ1-5	.	TRBV4-2	TGTGCCAGCAGCCAAAAAAGCCTAGGGCAGCCCCAGCATTTT	CASSQKSLGQPQHF
.	TRBJ2-5	TRBD2	TRBV6-5	TGTGCCAGCAGTTATGGGACTAGCGGGCCGGAGACCCAGTACTTC	CASSYGTSGPETQYF
few	TRBJ2-3	.	TRBV7-9	TGTGCCAGCAGCGCGTACTGGGGATCCGGCACAGATACGCAGTATTTT	CASSAYWGSGTDTQYF
.	TRBJ2-5	TRBD2	TRBV24-1	TGTGCCACCAGCGTCCAGCTCGGGACTAGCGGGGAGACCCAGTACTTC	CATSVQLGTSGETQYF
many	TRBJ1-2	.	TRBV12-3/TRBV12-4	TGTGCCAGCAGTTTCGGGGCTAACTATGGCTACACCTTC	CASSFGANYGYTF
.	TRBJ1-6	.	TRBV20-1	TGCAGTGCTAGGGGCAGGGATAATTCACCCCTCCACTTT	CSARGRDNSPLHF
.	TRBJ2-1	TRBD1	TRBV9	TGTGCCAGCAGCGATCCAAAGGACAGGGGATACAATGAGCAGTTCTTC	CASSDPKDRGYNEQFF
.	TRBJ1-5	.	TRBV15	TGTGCCACCAGCAGAGATTACGCCAAAGGGCCCCCTTATAGCAATCAGCCCCAGCATTTT	CATSRDYAKGPPYSNQPQHF